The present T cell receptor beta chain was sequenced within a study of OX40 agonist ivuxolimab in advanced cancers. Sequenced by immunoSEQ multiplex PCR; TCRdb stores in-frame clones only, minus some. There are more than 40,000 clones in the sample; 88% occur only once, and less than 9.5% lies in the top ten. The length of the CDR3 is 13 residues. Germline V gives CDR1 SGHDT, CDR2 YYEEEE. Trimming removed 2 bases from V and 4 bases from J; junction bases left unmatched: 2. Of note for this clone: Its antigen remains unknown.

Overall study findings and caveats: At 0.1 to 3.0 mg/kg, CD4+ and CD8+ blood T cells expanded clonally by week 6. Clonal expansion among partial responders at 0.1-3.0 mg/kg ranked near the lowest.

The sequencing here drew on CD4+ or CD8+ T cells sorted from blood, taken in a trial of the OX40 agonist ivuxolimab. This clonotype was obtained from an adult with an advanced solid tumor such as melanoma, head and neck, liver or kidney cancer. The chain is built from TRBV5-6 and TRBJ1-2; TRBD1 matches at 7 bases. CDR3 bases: TGTGCCAGCAGCTTACGACAGGGCTATGGCTACACCTTC. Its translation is CASSLRQGYGYTF.